This TCR beta chain is drawn from a study of blood T cell repertoires in COVID-19. Turning to the study itself: Both acute and convalescent COVID-19 samples were obtained from the United States, Italy and Spain.

V trimming: 4 bases; J trimming: 6 bases; junction bases outside the gene matches: 8. Germline V lookup: CDR1 SGHRS, CDR2 YFSETQ. The CDR3 length is 15 residues. Under the authors' procedure: Nucleated cell number was recorded as an estimate derived from reference gene primer amplification. The table came from immunoSEQ multiplex PCR; TCRdb's copy has only in-frame clones and leaves some out. D and trimming come from the DNA, and the V and J calls and clone size come from that table. This sample yields roughly 100,000 clones, of which about 64% are seen a single time; less than 1% belongs to the top ten.

This chain uses TRBV5-1 with TRBJ2-2; 8 nucleotides agree with TRBD2. Sequenced sample: peripheral blood. The source is a human donor with acute or convalescent COVID-19. The donor label of this sample is uncertain. CDR3 amino acids: CASSPRGGAAGELFF. For the CDR3, the DNA is TGCGCCAGCAGCCCACGGGGGGGGGCAGCCGGGGAGCTGTTTTTT. The entire variable domain, with the rest obtained from reference TRBV5-1 and TRBJ2-2, is as follows: KAGVTQTPRYLIKTRGQQVTLSCSPISGHRSVSWYQQTPGQGLQFLFEYFSETQRNKGNFPGRFSGRQFSNSRSEMNVSTLELGDSALYLCASSPRGGAAGELFFGEGSRLTVL.